The 9 T cell receptor beta chains in this list originate from one sample, sequenced in a study of T cell changes during pregnancy in multiple sclerosis. Clones were sequenced by immunoSEQ multiplex PCR, and TCRdb holds only the in-frame ones, with some missing. The data show roughly 89,000 clones, over 85% seen once. The sample consisted of peripheral blood, taken in the first trimester of pregnancy. These receptor sequences come from a female donor with multiple sclerosis, enrolled in a pregnancy study.

This clone has just one count. The rearrangement links TRBV6-4 to TRBJ2-1; the match to TRBD2 covers 10 bases. Germline values: CDR1 MRHNA, CDR2 SNTAGT. Germline trimming cut 0 bases from V and 6 bases from J; bases unmatched to any gene: 2. CDR3 length: 15 residues. The CDR3 sequence is CASSDSSGGGNEQFF. CDR3 DNA: TGTGCCAGCAGTGACTCGAGCGGGGGGGGCAATGAGCAGTTCTTC.

This rearrangement joins TRBV6-5 to TRBJ1-1; 8 bases agree with TRBD1. The CDR3 spans 14 residues. Germline trimming cut 5 bases from V and 1 base from J; bases unmatched to any gene: 3. Germline CDR1 reads MNHEY; CDR2 reads SVGAGI. The DNA for the CDR3 is TGTGCCAGCAGTATGACAGGGGCGAACACTGAAGCTTTCTTT. It yields the protein CASSMTGANTEAFF.

The gene calls are TRBV5-6 and TRBJ2-1, with 8 bases identical to TRBD2. Germline V lookup: CDR1 SGHDT, CDR2 YYEEEE. The CDR3 is made up of 14 amino acids. Trimming at V came to 4 bases and at J to 3 bases, leaving 3 bases not matched to a gene. Here the CDR3 reads CASSRGGRYNEQFF. CDR3 bases: TGTGCCAGCAGCCGGGGGGGCCGCTACAATGAGCAGTTCTTC. Combining the CDR3 with reference TRBV5-6 and TRBJ2-1 gives the whole variable domain DAGVTQSPTHLIKTRGQQVTLRCSPKSGHDTVSWYQQALGQGPQFIFQYYEEEERQRGNFPDRFSGHQFPNYSSELNVNALLLGDSALYLCASSRGGRYNEQFFGPGTRLTVL.

V is TRBV6-1 and J is TRBJ2-3; 16 nucleotides match TRBD2. Looked up from germline, CDR1 is MNHNS and CDR2 is SASEGT. The CDR3 is 16 amino acids. With 4 bases clipped from V and 5 bases from J, the junction kept 3 bases outside the gene matches. The CDR3 sequence is CASSVGTSGGGDTQYF. In DNA form, the CDR3 reads TGTGCCAGCAGTGTTGGGACTAGCGGGGGGGGAGATACGCAGTATTTT.

The chain carries TRBV6-5 and TRBJ1-1; D is unresolved. This CDR3 has 13 residues. Trimming stripped 3 bases from V and 1 base from J, with 6 bases between. Germline V CDR1 and CDR2: MNHEY, SVGAGI. Here the CDR3 DNA reads TGTGCCAGCAGTTATTTCTCGAACACTGAAGCTTTCTTT. Translating it yields CASSYFSNTEAFF.

The chain couples TRBV10-3 to TRBJ2-7, with 7 nucleotides matching TRBD1. There are 13 residues in the CDR3. J lost 2 bases, V lost 5 bases, and 3 bases had no gene match. Germline CDR1 reads ENHRY; CDR2 reads SYGVKD. The CDR3 here is CAISPGQTYEQYF. CDR3 DNA: TGTGCCATCAGTCCGGGACAGACCTACGAGCAGTACTTC.

The V and J genes are TRBV7-3 and TRBJ2-2; 11 bases align to TRBD2. V trimming: 5 bases; J trimming: 4 bases; junction bases outside the gene matches: 6. The CDR3 runs to 16 residues. Germline V gene data show CDR1 as SGHTA and CDR2 as FQGTGA. The CDR3 nucleotides read TGTGCCAGCAGCCCTTTAGCGGGGGGGACCACCGGGGAGCTGTTTTTT. The encoded protein is CASSPLAGGTTGELFF.

This clone was counted between two and nine times. This chain connects TRBV6-6 to TRBJ1-2; TRBD1 is a possible D gene (5 bases). Trimming removed 7 bases from V and 7 bases from J, with 16 bases in between. Germline V CDR1 and CDR2: MNHNY, SVGAGI (reference sequence). This CDR3 contains 13 residues. CDR3 loop: CASTSSGQGGYTF. CDR3 DNA sequence: TGTGCCAGCACCTCCTCAGGGCAGGGTGGCTACACCTTC.

To note about this clone: Its ends do not fully match the called genes, so a read error is possible. The chain is built from TRBV6-5 and TRBJ2-1; 13 nucleotides match TRBD2. This CDR3 is 13 amino acids long. CDR1 and CDR2 from the germline V gene are MNHEY and SVGAGI. The CDR3 protein is CASRPTSGGALIF. In DNA, the CDR3 is TGTGCCAGCAGGCCAACTAGCGGGGGGGCCTTGATCTTC.